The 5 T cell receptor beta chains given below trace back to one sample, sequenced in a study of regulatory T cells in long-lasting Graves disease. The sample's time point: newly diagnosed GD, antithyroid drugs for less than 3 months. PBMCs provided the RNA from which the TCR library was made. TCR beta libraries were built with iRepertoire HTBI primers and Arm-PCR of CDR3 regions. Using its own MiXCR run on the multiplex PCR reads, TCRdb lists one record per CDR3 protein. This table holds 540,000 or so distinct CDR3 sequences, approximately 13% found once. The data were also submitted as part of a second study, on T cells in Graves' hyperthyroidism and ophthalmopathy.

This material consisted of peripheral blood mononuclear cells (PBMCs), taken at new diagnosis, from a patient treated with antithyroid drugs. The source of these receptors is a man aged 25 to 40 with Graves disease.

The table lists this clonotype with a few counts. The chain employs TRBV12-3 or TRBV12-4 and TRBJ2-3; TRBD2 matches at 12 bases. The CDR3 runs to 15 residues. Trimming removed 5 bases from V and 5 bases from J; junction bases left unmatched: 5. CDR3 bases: TGTGCCAGCAGTGTGACTAGCGGGAGTCGAGATACGCAGTATTTT. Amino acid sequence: CASSVTSGSRDTQYF.

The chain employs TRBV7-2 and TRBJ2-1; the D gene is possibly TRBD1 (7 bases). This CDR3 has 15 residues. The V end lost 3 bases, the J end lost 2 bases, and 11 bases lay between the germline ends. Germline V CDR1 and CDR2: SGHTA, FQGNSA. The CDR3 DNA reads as TGTGCCAGCAGCTTCGGGGGACAGACCTACAATGAGCAGTTCTTC. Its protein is CASSFGGQTYNEQFF.

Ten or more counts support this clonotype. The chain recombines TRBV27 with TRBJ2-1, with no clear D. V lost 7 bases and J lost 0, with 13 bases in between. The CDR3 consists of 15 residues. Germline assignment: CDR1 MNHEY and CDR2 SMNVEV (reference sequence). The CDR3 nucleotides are TGTGCCAGCACGATTACCCCCAGCTCCTACAATGAGCAGTTCTTC. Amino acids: CASTITPSSYNEQFF.

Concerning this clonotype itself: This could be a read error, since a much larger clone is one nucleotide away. The CDR3 reads CSALRGGGTEAFF. The CDR3 DNA is TGCAGTGCTTTAAGGGGGGGCGGGACTGAAGCTTTCTTT. The V gene is TRBV20-1, the J gene TRBJ1-1; TRBD1 might be the D (6 bases). V was cut by 5 bases and J by 5 bases, with 15 bases left in between. Germline V gene lookup returns CDR1 DFQATT and CDR2 SNEGSKA (reference sequence). This CDR3 comprises 13 residues.

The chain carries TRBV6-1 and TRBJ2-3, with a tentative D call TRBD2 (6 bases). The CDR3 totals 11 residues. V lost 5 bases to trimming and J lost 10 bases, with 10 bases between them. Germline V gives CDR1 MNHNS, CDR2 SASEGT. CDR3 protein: CASSLSGAQYF. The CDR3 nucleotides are TGTGCCAGCAGTCTGTCGGGGGCGCAGTATTTT.